This record covers a single T cell receptor beta chain. What it binds is unknown. The sample originates from a study of CXCR3-negative and CXCR3-positive naive CD8 T cells. Sorts that each held a few hundred thousand cells were run in triplicate for every CD8+ T cell subset. Through 5' RACE with UMI labels, the TRB cDNA libraries were prepared. Using the 5' RACE reads, TCRdb records one entry per CDR3 protein without DNA. The sample is made up of about 48,000 distinct CDR3 sequences, and the top ten hold about 15% of it. Findings of the study overall: Memory CD8+ T cell repertoires were far less diverse than both naive subsets. Between one naive subset and the other, surface CD5 was comparable, and TCR strength was inferred from TRB CDR3 properties.

Per germline, CDR1 SGHDN and CDR2 FVKESK. This CDR3 has 13 amino acids. The TCR originated in a human donor in good health. Some clones in this sample may be carry-over from other donors' samples. This chain joins TRBV14 and TRBJ1-2. The specimen sequenced was memory CD8+ T cells from blood. The CDR3 loop reads CASSQASWKGYTF.